The entry that follows covers one T cell receptor beta chain sequence. Sequencing used immunoSEQ multiplex PCR; TCRdb keeps in-frame clones, though not all of them. The sample has about 11,000 clones; roughly 89% are singletons. The data derive from a study of blood T cell repertoires in COVID-19. Study information: The study drew acute and convalescent COVID-19 samples from the United States, Italy and Spain. T cells, B-cell-depleted T cells, or PBMCs supplied cDNA or gDNA.

The V and J ends lost 5 bases and 6 bases, in that order; junction bases with no gene match: 11. The CDR3 runs 15 residues. Germline V gene data show CDR1 as SGHAT and CDR2 as FQNNGV. The specimen was peripheral blood. The TCR sequence derives from a human donor in a cohort sampled during active COVID-19. The V call is TRBV11-2, the J call TRBJ2-7, with 9 positions matching TRBD1. The CDR3 nucleotides read TGTGCCAGCAGCCGTACGGGGACAGGGAGTAGCGAGCAGTACTTC. This translates into CASSRTGTGSSEQYF. The full variable domain, its missing parts supplied by reference TRBV11-2 and TRBJ2-7, is EAGVAQSPRYKIIEKRQSVAFWCNPISGHATLYWYQQILGQGPKLLIQFQNNGVVDDSQLPKDRFSAERLKGVDSTLKIQPAKLEDSAVYLCASSRTGTGSSEQYFGPGTRLTVT.